A selection of T cell receptor beta chains follows, all from one sample in a study of blood T cell repertoires in COVID-19. TCRdb's table, derived via immunoSEQ multiplex PCR, lists solely in-frame clones and lacks some. The sample records some 150,000 clones, under 95% being singletons. Material for sequencing was peripheral blood. These TCRs come from a man over 45 with acute or convalescent COVID-19. Both conserved end residues are part of each CDR3. The order of the fields is D gene, V gene, clone size, J gene, CDR3 DNA, CDR3 protein. The D gene is left open where the match is weak. Clone size, where shown, is once, few, many, or a class for clones that have expanded.

D: NA; V: TRBV9; size: NA; J: TRBJ2-2; DNA: TGTGCCAGCAGCGTAGATGGCCTCGGGGAGCTGTTTTTT; CDR3: CASSVDGLGELFF
D: TRBD1; V: TRBV6-1; size: NA; J: TRBJ1-5; DNA: TGTGCCAGCAGTGAAAGGGGGCAAGCTCAGCCCCAGCATTTT; CDR3: CASSERGQAQPQHF
D: TRBD1; V: TRBV6-2/TRBV6-3; size: few; J: TRBJ2-1; DNA: TGTGCCAGCAGTTTGAGCAGGGGGATGAACAATGAGCAGTTCTTC; CDR3: CASSLSRGMNNEQFF
D: NA; V: TRBV6-6; size: once; J: TRBJ1-6; DNA: TGTGCCAGCAGCTCGCCCGGACAGTTTAGCTATTCACCCCTCCACTTT; CDR3: CASSSPGQFSYSPLHF
D: TRBD1; V: TRBV11-2; size: NA; J: TRBJ2-7; DNA: TGTGCCAGCAGCTTAGCGACAGGGAGCCCCTACGAGCAGTACTTC; CDR3: CASSLATGSPYEQYF
D: NA; V: TRBV5-4; size: NA; J: TRBJ2-3; DNA: TGTGCCAGCAGCCCGGGACTCAACACAGATACGCAGTATTTT; CDR3: CASSPGLNTDTQYF
D: TRBD1; V: TRBV28; size: NA; J: TRBJ2-7; DNA: TGTGCCAGCAGGTCGACAGGGGGGGTAATGGAGCAGTACTTC; CDR3: CASRSTGGVMEQYF
D: TRBD2; V: TRBV11-2; size: NA; J: TRBJ2-3; DNA: TGTGCCAGCAGCCTTAGCGGGGGGGAAATGGATACGCAGTATTTT; CDR3: CASSLSGGEMDTQYF
D: NA; V: TRBV7-2; size: once; J: TRBJ2-1; DNA: TGTGCCAGCAGCTCCTTCCCGAGAGCCTCGCCATTCAATGAGCAGTTCTTC; CDR3: CASSSFPRASPFNEQFF
D: NA; V: TRBV18; size: NA; J: TRBJ2-1; DNA: TGTGCCAGCTCACCATGGGGGCCTGAGCAGTTCTTC; CDR3: CASSPWGPEQFF
D: NA; V: TRBV2; size: NA; J: TRBJ1-2; DNA: TGTGCCAGCAGTGAAATGGTGGGCGGCTACACCTTC; CDR3: CASSEMVGGYTF
D: TRBD1; V: TRBV7-9; size: NA; J: TRBJ1-4; DNA: TGTGCCAGCAGCTTAGGAGGGGGCGCGGGTACTAATGAAAAACTGTTTTTT; CDR3: CASSLGGGAGTNEKLFF
D: NA; V: TRBV12-3/TRBV12-4; size: NA; J: TRBJ1-2; DNA: TGTGCCAGCAGTACGACAGGCTATGGCTACACCTTC; CDR3: CASSTTGYGYTF
D: TRBD1; V: TRBV19; size: once; J: TRBJ1-3; DNA: TGTGCCAGTAGTACAGGGGGGTCAGGAAACACCATATATTTT; CDR3: CASSTGGSGNTIYF
D: TRBD2; V: TRBV15; size: NA; J: TRBJ2-3; DNA: TGTGCCACCAATCTGGCTAGCGGGGGCCGCACAGATACGCAGTATTTT; CDR3: CATNLASGGRTDTQYF
D: NA; V: TRBV28; size: NA; J: TRBJ1-4; DNA: TGTGCCAGCAGTTTAGCAGGGGTTAATGAAAAACTGTTTTTT; CDR3: CASSLAGVNEKLFF
D: NA; V: TRBV18; size: NA; J: TRBJ2-2; DNA: TGTGCCAGCTCACCAAGGGAGGTCCGGGTCACCGGGGAGCTGTTTTTT; CDR3: CASSPREVRVTGELFF
D: NA; V: TRBV27; size: NA; J: TRBJ1-5; DNA: TGTGCCAGCAGAAAAGGACAGAGCAATCAGCCCCAGCATTTT; CDR3: CASRKGQSNQPQHF
D: TRBD1; V: TRBV30; size: NA; J: TRBJ1-5; DNA: TGTGCCTGGAGTGTAACCGGGACAGGGGGCTTCAAGCCCCAGCATTTT; CDR3: CAWSVTGTGGFKPQHF
D: NA; V: TRBV30; size: NA; J: TRBJ1-1; DNA: TGTGCCTGGAACGTGGGCAGCATGAACACTGAAGCTTTCTTT; CDR3: CAWNVGSMNTEAFF
D: TRBD1; V: TRBV7-9; size: NA; J: TRBJ2-3; DNA: TGTGCCAGCAGCCGACCGACAGGGAGCACAGATACGCAGTATTTT; CDR3: CASSRPTGSTDTQYF
D: TRBD2; V: TRBV6-5; size: NA; J: TRBJ2-1; DNA: TGTGCCAGCAGTTACTCGTGGCGGGGGGGCCGAAATGAGCAGTTCTTC; CDR3: CASSYSWRGGRNEQFF